A single sample is the source of the 21 T cell receptor beta chains below, sequenced in a study of blood T cell repertoires in COVID-19. Using immunoSEQ multiplex PCR, the repertoire was profiled, and TCRdb retains in-frame clones only, with some absent. Altogether fewer than 250,000 clones are present, roughly four fifths being singletons, with the ten largest covering 4.7%. Sequencing used peripheral blood. These receptors were taken from a woman aged 65 to 85 with acute or convalescent COVID-19.

V is TRBV18 and J is TRBJ1-2, with D possibly matching TRBD1 (6 bases). This CDR3 has 15 residues. Trimming cost V 2 bases and J 1 base, with 11 bases left between them. Per the germline V gene, CDR1 is KGHSH and CDR2 is LQKENI. The DNA of the CDR3 is TGTGCCAGCTCACCATCAGGGGATAATAACTATGGCTACACCTTC. Translation gives CASSPSGDNNYGYTF.

This clone was observed a handful of times. The V call is TRBV5-1, the J call TRBJ2-2; maybe TRBD1 (5 bases). The CDR3 is 16 residues long. The germline V gene has CDR1 SGHRS and CDR2 YFSETQ. Between the trimmed V and J ends, which lost 0 bases and 0 bases, there was a span of 9 bases. CDR3 protein: CASSLVAGSNTGELFF. As DNA, the CDR3 is TGCGCCAGCAGCTTGGTAGCAGGGTCGAACACCGGGGAGCTGTTTTTT.

Only one count was recorded for this clone. The rearrangement joins TRBV3-1 (or the pseudogene TRBV3-2) to TRBJ2-7, with D possibly being TRBD1 (7 bases). In germline, CDR1 is LGHDT, CDR2 YNNKEL (reference sequence). The V end was cut by 1 base, the J end by 1 base, with 11 bases between. The CDR3 covers 15 residues. The CDR3 nucleotides read TGTGCCAGCAGCCAAGCCAGGGGGGAATCCTACGAGCAGTACTTC. This translates into CASSQARGESYEQYF.

The V gene is TRBV7-2, the J gene TRBJ1-6; D remains unclear. Looked up from germline, CDR1 is SGHTA and CDR2 is FQGNSA. The CDR3 is made up of 18 amino acids. With 2 bases removed from V and 7 bases from J, the gap between germline ends came to 21 bases. CDR3 nucleotide sequence: TGTGCCAGCAGCTTACGGGTGCAGATTACGGGTACAAATTCACCCCTCCACTTT. This gives the protein CASSLRVQITGTNSPLHF.

The genes are TRBV5-6 and TRBJ1-4; no clear D gene. Germline V CDR1 and CDR2: SGHDT, YYEEEE. There are 16 residues in the CDR3. Trimming took 6 bases from V and 5 from J, leaving 20 bases between them. This CDR3 is CASTSSTSIFNEKLFF. DNA for the CDR3: TGTGCCAGCACCTCATCCACGTCTATATTCAATGAAAAACTGTTTTTT.

This clone was observed once. The chain uses TRBV5-1 and TRBJ2-5; D possibly corresponds to TRBD1 (6 bases). This CDR3 spans 15 amino acids. The V gene lost 2 bases and the J gene lost 5 bases, with 16 bases spanning the gap. The germline V gene encodes CDR1 SGHRS and CDR2 YFSETQ. The chain's CDR3 is CASSFLTGPGETQYF. CDR3 DNA sequence: TGCGCCAGCAGCTTCCTTACAGGGCCGGGTGAGACCCAGTACTTC.

V and J are TRBV11-2 and TRBJ2-1, with 11 bases fitting TRBD2. In germline, CDR1 is SGHAT, CDR2 FQNNGV. This CDR3 region has 16 residues. The trim removed 5 bases at V and 4 bases at J, leaving 7 bases unmatched. The DNA of the CDR3 is TGTGCCAGCAGCCCTATAGCGGGGGGGAGGTACAATGAGCAGTTCTTC. It translates to CASSPIAGGRYNEQFF. Variable domain in full (rest from reference TRBV11-2 and TRBJ2-1): EAGVAQSPRYKIIEKRQSVAFWCNPISGHATLYWYQQILGQGPKLLIQFQNNGVVDDSQLPKDRFSAERLKGVDSTLKIQPAKLEDSAVYLCASSPIAGGRYNEQFFGPGTRLTVL.

The chain couples TRBV4-2 to TRBJ1-2; D gene ambiguous. Per germline, CDR1 LGHNA and CDR2 YNFKEQ. The CDR3 covers 14 residues. The V and J ends lost 1 base and 4 bases respectively, with 10 bases between them. This CDR3 reads CASSQGSGSYGYTF. As DNA, the CDR3 is TGTGCCAGCAGCCAAGGTTCAGGATCCTATGGCTACACCTTC.

This clone was detected once. This chain connects TRBV11-3 to TRBJ2-5; D perhaps matches TRBD2 (6 bases). The CDR3 totals 15 residues. V was clipped by 5 bases and J by 4 bases, with 17 bases between them. Germline loops: CDR1 SGHNT, CDR2 YENEEA. The CDR3 nucleotides read TGTGCCAGCAGCCCCCGAAGGCAGGAGGGAGAGACCCAGTACTTC. This gives the protein CASSPRRQEGETQYF.

This chain uses TRBV5-1 with TRBJ2-7; D is ambiguous. V gave up 0 bases and J gave up 2 bases, with 12 bases separating them. The CDR3 is made up of 15 amino acids. Germline V lookup: CDR1 SGHRS, CDR2 YFSETQ. This CDR3 reads CASSLGPSQAYEQYF. CDR3 nucleotides: TGCGCCAGCAGCTTGGGCCCCTCCCAGGCCTACGAGCAGTACTTC.

The genes are TRBV7-9 and TRBJ1-1; tentative D call: TRBD1 (6 bases). Trimming took 5 bases from V and 5 from J, leaving 12 bases between them. CDR3 length: 13 residues. In germline, CDR1 is SEHNR, CDR2 FQNEAQ (reference sequence). CDR3 amino acids: CASSGTFRTEAFF. For the CDR3, the DNA is TGTGCCAGCAGCGGGACATTTAGGACTGAAGCTTTCTTT.

V and J are TRBV4-1 and TRBJ2-6; 7 bases fit TRBD2. The CDR3 is 18 amino acids. V dropped 2 bases and J dropped 0; count of bases not matched to a gene: 7. In germline, CDR1 is MGHRA, CDR2 YSYEKL. This chain's CDR3 is CASSQSQAGSSGANVLTF. The CDR3 region has the DNA TGCGCCAGCAGCCAATCCCAAGCGGGGAGCTCTGGGGCCAACGTCCTGACTTTC.

This clone has a handful of counts. The chain uses TRBV27 and TRBJ1-2, with 7 bases that match TRBD1. V lost 4 bases, J lost 8 bases, and 10 bases stayed unmatched. The germline V gene has CDR1 MNHEY and CDR2 SMNVEV (reference sequence). The CDR3 has 14 residues. Here the CDR3 DNA reads TGTGCCAGCAGTTCCGCCCCGACAGGGAACGGCTACACCTTC. Encoded protein: CASSSAPTGNGYTF.

The genes are TRBV9 and TRBJ2-7; D possibly corresponds to TRBD2 (7 bases). CDR3 length equals 15 residues. V lost 0 bases and J lost 2, with 12 bases in between. CDR1 is SGDLS and CDR2 is YYNGEE in the germline V gene. DNA of the CDR3: TGTGCCAGCAGCGTAGCTACAGGGAGGGCCTACGAGCAGTACTTC. It specifies CASSVATGRAYEQYF.

The rearrangement joins TRBV4-3 to TRBJ2-7; possibly TRBD1 for D (6 bases). Trimming left V 0 bases short and J 4 bases short, with 16 bases between. CDR1 is LGHNA and CDR2 is YSLEER in the germline V gene. The CDR3 length is 16 residues. The CDR3 nucleotides are TGCGCCAGCAGCCAAGATTTGGGCAGGGGTGTTTACGAGCAGTACTTC. Its translation: CASSQDLGRGVYEQYF.

The V gene is TRBV6-6, the J gene TRBJ2-3, with 10 bases matching TRBD2. The J segment lost 2 bases and the V segment lost 6 bases, leaving 8 bases of the junction unmatched. The CDR3 totals 16 residues. Germline CDR1 reads MNHNY; CDR2 reads SVGAGI (reference sequence). The CDR3 spells CASSLLAGKLTDTQYF. The CDR3 nucleotides are TGTGCCAGCAGCCTACTAGCGGGGAAGCTCACAGATACGCAGTATTTT.

This clone is medium-sized (0.01 to 0.1%) in the sample. The V gene is TRBV19, the J gene TRBJ2-7; TRBD1 aligns across 9 bases. V gave up 4 bases and J gave up 3 bases; unmatched junction bases: 10. The CDR3 has 16 residues. Germline CDR1 and CDR2: LNHDA and SQIVND (reference sequence). The CDR3 DNA reads as TGTGCCAGTAGTACCGACAGGGGGAACGACTACTACGAGCAGTACTTC. Its protein is CASSTDRGNDYYEQYF. Looking up the rest from reference TRBV19 and TRBJ2-7 gives the full variable domain: DGGITQSPKYLFRKEGQNVTLSCEQNLNHDAMYWYRQDPGQGLRLIYYSQIVNDFQKGDIAEGYSVSREKKESFPLTVTSAQKNPTAFYLCASSTDRGNDYYEQYFGPGTRLTVT.

This chain joins TRBV7-9 and TRBJ2-2; maybe TRBD2 (5 bases). Trimming left V 5 bases short and J 6 bases short, with 10 bases between. Germline-derived CDR1 and CDR2 are SEHNR and FQNEAQ (reference sequence). The CDR3 contains 13 residues. In DNA form, the CDR3 reads TGTGCCAGCAGCCAGGCCGGGGCCGGGGAGCTGTTTTTT. Translated: CASSQAGAGELFF. Drawing the rest from reference TRBV7-9 and TRBJ2-2, the complete variable domain is DTGVSQNPRHKITKRGQNVTFRCDPISEHNRLYWYRQTLGQGPEFLTYFQNEAQLEKSRLLSDRFSAERPKGSFSTLEIQRTEQGDSAMYLCASSQAGAGELFFGEGSRLTVL.

The chain combines TRBV15 with TRBJ1-5, with a tentative D call TRBD1 (6 bases). Germline lookup yields CDR1 LNHNV and CDR2 YYDKDF (reference sequence). V was shortened by 2 bases and J by 3 bases, with 8 bases between the two germline ends. This CDR3 comprises 14 residues. The CDR3: CATSRTGNNQPQHF. Here the CDR3 DNA reads TGTGCCACCAGCAGAACAGGGAACAATCAGCCCCAGCATTTT. Variable domain in full (rest from reference TRBV15 and TRBJ1-5): DAMVIQNPRYQVTQFGKPVTLSCSQTLNHNVMYWYQQKSSQAPKLLFHYYDKDFNNEADTPDNFQSRRPNTSFCFLDIRSPGLGDTAMYLCATSRTGNNQPQHFGDGTRLSIL.

The V call is TRBV5-1, the J call TRBJ2-5, with 9 bases that match TRBD2. The trim removed 2 bases at V and 4 bases at J, leaving 3 bases unmatched. From germline, CDR1 is SGHRS and CDR2 YFSETQ. The CDR3 spans 14 residues. CDR3 DNA sequence: TGCGCCAGCAGCTTAGCGGGGGGAACAGAGACCCAGTACTTC. Translation gives CASSLAGGTETQYF. Complete variable domain (other parts from reference TRBV5-1 and TRBJ2-5): KAGVTQTPRYLIKTRGQQVTLSCSPISGHRSVSWYQQTPGQGLQFLFEYFSETQRNKGNFPGRFSGRQFSNSRSEMNVSTLELGDSALYLCASSLAGGTETQYFGPGTRLLVL.

The V gene is TRBV3-1 (or the pseudogene TRBV3-2), the J gene TRBJ1-2; 8 bases fit TRBD1. J was trimmed by 4 bases and V by 1 base; bases with no gene match: 11. Looked up from germline, CDR1 is LGHDT and CDR2 is YNNKEL (reference sequence). The length of the CDR3 is 17 residues. The CDR3 region has the DNA TGTGCCAGCAGCCAAGGGACAGGGATCCTCCTGGCCTATGGCTACACCTTC. Residues: CASSQGTGILLAYGYTF.